This T cell receptor (beta chain) was recovered during a study of memory B cells and T cells in multiple sclerosis. CFSE-dim autoproliferating and CFSE-high non-proliferating T cells from unstimulated culture were sequenced separately. Over 4.5x10^7 CFSE-labeled PBMCs were cultured around 7 days unstimulated, then replicate wells were pooled. The PBMCs received roughly 0.5 uM CFSE and serum-free culture with no added stimuli. Data came from immunoSEQ multiplex PCR; TCRdb stores just in-frame clones and leaves some out. In the table there are 40,000 to 50,000 clones, almost 85% of which are singletons. This CDR3 contains 11 residues. Per the germline V gene, CDR1 is DFQATT and CDR2 is SNEGSKA (reference sequence). This clone appeared once. What it binds is unknown. Findings of the study overall: Normalization was needed because clone-set size differences affected shared clonotype counts.

The clonotype comes from a human donor with multiple sclerosis. This chain joins TRBV20-1 and TRBJ2-3; D is ambiguous. The material sequenced was PBMCs from blood kept in culture. In DNA, the CDR3 is TGCAGCGGACGGCTCGCAGATACGCAGTATTTT. The encoded protein is CSGRLADTQYF.